Following are 22 T cell receptor beta chains from one sample sequenced in a study of T cell responses to AZD1222 COVID-19 vaccine. TCRdb's copy holds only in-frame clones and misses some; the assay was immunoSEQ multiplex PCR. The data contain 130,000 or so clones, approximately 93% of them singletons. Sequenced material: peripheral blood, taken on day 0 of MenACWY control vaccination. These receptors were taken from an adult in good health.

The CDR3 region is CASSEMTAVNEAFF. The CDR3 DNA is TGCGCCAGCAGCGAGATGACAGCCGTGAATGAAGCTTTCTTT. The rearrangement uses TRBV5-1 and TRBJ1-1; a possible D gene is TRBD1 (5 bases). With 4 bases removed from V and 7 bases from J, the gap between germline ends came to 17 bases. Per germline, CDR1 SGHRS and CDR2 YFSETQ. The CDR3 has 14 amino acids.

This clone was observed a single time. In nucleotides, the CDR3 is TGTGCCATCAGTGAGTTTGGTCCACAGGGGGCTTCACCCCTCCACTTT. Protein sequence: CAISEFGPQGASPLHF. The rearrangement links TRBV10-3 to TRBJ1-6; 9 nucleotides line up with TRBD1. V was pared by 1 base and J by 9 bases, with 7 bases of the junction left unmatched. This CDR3 comprises 16 residues. CDR1 is ENHRY, CDR2 SYGVKD, per germline.

This sequence joins TRBV5-5 and TRBJ1-6, with a weak D call TRBD1 (5 bases). V was shortened by 3 bases and J by 3 bases, with 13 bases between the two germline ends. Germline V CDR1 and CDR2: SGHKS, YYEKEE (reference sequence). CDR3 length: 16 amino acids. The CDR3 protein is CASSWDGRLYNSPLHF. In DNA, the CDR3 is TGTGCCAGCAGCTGGGACGGACGCCTCTATAATTCACCCCTCCACTTT. The full variable domain, with the rest looked up from reference TRBV5-5 and TRBJ1-6, is DAGVTQSPTHLIKTRGQQVTLRCSPISGHKSVSWYQQVLGQGPQFIFQYYEKEERGRGNFPDRFSARQFPNYSSELNVNALLLGDSALYLCASSWDGRLYNSPLHFGNGTRLTVT.

The chain links TRBV7-2 to TRBJ2-5; D remains ambiguous. The CDR3 contains 15 residues. Germline V gene sequence: CDR1 SGHTA, CDR2 FQGNSA. Trimming cost V 1 base and J 1 base, with 10 bases left between them. The CDR3 loop reads CASSLVASIQETQYF. The CDR3 DNA sequence: TGTGCCAGCAGCTTAGTGGCGTCGATCCAAGAGACCCAGTACTTC.

The V gene is TRBV24-1, the J gene TRBJ2-5, with 7 bases fitting TRBD2. Germline CDR1 is KGHDR and CDR2 is SFDVKD. V lost 3 bases and J lost 4; bases outside the gene matches: 10. The CDR3 is made up of 16 amino acids. The CDR3 region has the DNA TGTGCCACCAGTGATACCACCGGGACTAACCCAGAGACCCAGTACTTC. The encoded protein is CATSDTTGTNPETQYF.

V is TRBV19 and J is TRBJ2-5; D gene uncertain. CDR1 LNHDA and CDR2 SQIVND come from the germline V gene (reference sequence). This CDR3 is built from 12 residues. V was shortened by 6 bases and J by 2 bases, with 7 bases between the two germline ends. The CDR3 nucleotides are TGTGCCAGTAGCAGCAGGCAAGAGACCCAGTACTTC. This translates into CASSSRQETQYF.

This chain links TRBV2 with TRBJ2-2; the D gene is possibly TRBD2 (6 bases). The length of the CDR3 is 13 residues. The germline V gene has CDR1 SNHLY and CDR2 FYNNEI. Trimming pared 9 bases from V and 6 bases from J, leaving 14 bases between. Written as DNA, the CDR3 is TGTGCCAGTCAACCGGGGGAAGCCGGGGAGCTGTTTTTT. Translation gives CASQPGEAGELFF.

The chain uses TRBV12-3 or TRBV12-4 and TRBJ2-6; D is possibly TRBD2 (6 bases). With 11 bases removed from V and 0 bases from J, the gap between germline ends came to 8 bases. The CDR3 has 13 residues. The DNA for the CDR3 is TGTGCCGCCGGGGGCTCTGGGGCCAACGTCCTGACTTTC. Translating it yields CAAGGSGANVLTF.

The chain combines TRBV15 with TRBJ2-1, with 9 positions matching TRBD1. Germline V gene sequence: CDR1 LNHNV, CDR2 YYDKDF (reference sequence). J was trimmed by 3 bases and V by 1 base; bases with no gene match: 4. The CDR3 is made up of 16 amino acids. CDR3: CATSRATGGLYNEQFF. DNA for the CDR3: TGTGCCACCAGCAGAGCAACAGGGGGCCTCTACAATGAGCAGTTCTTC.

This rearrangement joins TRBV18 to TRBJ1-4, with D possibly TRBD1 on 6 matching bases. V was pared by 8 bases and J by 3 bases, with 19 bases between. This CDR3 has 16 residues. Germline lookup yields CDR1 KGHSH and CDR2 LQKENI. The CDR3 DNA is TGTGCCAGCGCTAGGGGGGCAACCGCAGCTAATGAAAAACTGTTTTTT. It translates to CASARGATAANEKLFF.

The V gene is TRBV20-1, the J gene TRBJ2-5; D remains unclear. CDR3 length: 11 residues. Germline CDR1 DFQATT, CDR2 SNEGSKA (reference sequence). The V gene lost 5 bases and the J gene lost 0 bases, with 4 bases spanning the gap. For the CDR3, the DNA is TGCAGTGCTCAGTACCAAGAGACCCAGTACTTC. As protein: CSAQYQETQYF.

The rearrangement uses TRBV6-2 or TRBV6-3 and TRBJ1-1; D not certain. The CDR3 is 13 amino acids. Germline lookup yields CDR1 MNHEY and CDR2 SVGEGT. Trimming pared 0 bases from V and 5 bases from J, leaving 7 bases between. The CDR3 is CASSYSIGTEAFF. CDR3 bases: TGTGCCAGCAGTTACTCGATTGGAACTGAAGCTTTCTTT.

The chain joins TRBV7-9 to TRBJ2-7, with 14 positions matching TRBD2. J was trimmed by 8 bases and V by 4 bases; bases with no gene match: 7. The CDR3 totals 15 residues. CDR1 and CDR2 (germline): SEHNR, FQNEAQ (reference sequence). In DNA form, the CDR3 reads TGTGCCAGCAGCTCTGGACTAGCGGGAGGAGAGAAGCAGTACTTC. Translated: CASSSGLAGGEKQYF.

The rearrangement uses TRBV24-1 and TRBJ1-2; no firm D call. Trimming took 4 bases from V and 7 from J, leaving 9 bases between them. There are 12 residues in the CDR3. The germline V gene has CDR1 KGHDR and CDR2 SFDVKD. CDR3 residues: CATSDGFSGYTF. DNA of the CDR3: TGTGCCACCAGTGACGGGTTTTCTGGCTACACCTTC.

The rearrangement joins TRBV27 to TRBJ1-2; D perhaps matches TRBD1 (6 bases). This CDR3 spans 14 amino acids. In germline, CDR1 is MNHEY, CDR2 SMNVEV (reference sequence). Trimming cost V 4 bases and J 6 bases, with 15 bases left between them. CDR3 nucleotide sequence: TGTGCCAGCAGTTCGTACAGGGACGGTAATGGCTACACCTTC. Protein product: CASSSYRDGNGYTF.

This sequence joins TRBV19 and TRBJ1-5; D gene ambiguous. The CDR3 length is 17 residues. CDR1 and CDR2 from the germline V gene are LNHDA and SQIVND (reference sequence). Trimming removed 1 base at V and 0 bases at J, with 13 bases between. Here the CDR3 reads CASSIVPGGNSNQPQHF. The CDR3 DNA reads as TGTGCCAGTAGTATAGTCCCAGGAGGGAATAGCAATCAGCCCCAGCATTTT.

The chain uses TRBV5-4 and TRBJ2-4; TRBD1 matches 7 bases. The J segment lost 2 bases and the V segment lost 3 bases, leaving 5 bases of the junction unmatched. The CDR3 covers 15 residues. CDR1 is SGHNT, CDR2 YYREEE, per germline (reference sequence). Here the CDR3 reads CASSSYRGTKNIQYF. The CDR3 DNA follows: TGTGCCAGCAGCTCATACAGGGGTACCAAAAACATTCAGTACTTC.

This chain connects TRBV15 to TRBJ1-3; D call uncertain. V was pared by 1 base and J by 0 bases, with 13 bases between. The CDR3 length is 17 residues. CDR1 is LNHNV, CDR2 YYDKDF, per germline (reference sequence). As DNA, the CDR3 is TGTGCCACCAGCAGAGGGCTAGGGAGCGCCTCTGGAAACACCATATATTTT. Protein product: CATSRGLGSASGNTIYF.

The chain recombines TRBV5-5 with TRBJ1-2; no definite D call. The CDR3 totals 15 residues. Trimming took 2 bases from V and 0 from J, leaving 11 bases between them. CDR1 and CDR2 (germline): SGHKS, YYEKEE (reference sequence). This CDR3 is CASSFGDVANYGYTF. The CDR3 nucleotides are TGTGCCAGCAGCTTCGGTGATGTCGCTAACTATGGCTACACCTTC.

The chain has TRBV4-2 and TRBJ2-7; no clear D. CDR3 size: 15 residues. Germline lookup yields CDR1 LGHNA and CDR2 YNFKEQ. Trimming left V 3 bases short and J 1 base short, with 13 bases between. This CDR3 is CASSQLGARSYEQYF. CDR3 coding DNA: TGTGCCAGCAGCCAGTTAGGAGCGAGGTCCTACGAGCAGTACTTC.

The chain has TRBV18 and TRBJ1-2; the D gene is possibly TRBD1 (5 bases). The CDR3 spans 12 residues. Germline V gene data show CDR1 as KGHSH and CDR2 as LQKENI. Trimming stripped 2 bases from V and 8 bases from J, with 9 bases between. CDR3 nucleotides: TGTGCCAGCTCACCAGAGACAGCAGGCTACACCTTC. This gives the protein CASSPETAGYTF.

V is TRBV19 and J is TRBJ1-5, with D possibly being TRBD1 (6 bases). Germline V gene lookup returns CDR1 LNHDA and CDR2 SQIVND (reference sequence). The CDR3 covers 15 residues. Between the trimmed V and J ends, which lost 2 bases and 1 base, there was a span of 9 bases. The DNA of the CDR3 is TGTGCCAGTAGTATATCCGGGACAAGCAATCAGCCCCAGCATTTT. As protein: CASSISGTSNQPQHF.